The rows below give T cell receptor beta chains drawn from one sample of a study of OX40 agonist ivuxolimab in advanced cancers. Clones were sequenced by immunoSEQ multiplex PCR, and TCRdb holds only the in-frame ones, with some missing. Of tens of thousands of clones in the sample, roughly 90% were seen once. The sequencing here drew on CD4+ or CD8+ T cells sorted from blood, taken in a trial of the OX40 agonist ivuxolimab. Receptor source: an adult with an advanced solid tumor such as melanoma, head and neck, liver or kidney cancer. Each CDR3 is given with its conserved first and last residue. Each record gives: J gene, V gene, D gene, clone size, CDR3 DNA, CDR3 protein. The D gene is left open where the match is weak. Rows give clone size only sometimes, using once, few, many, or a class for an expanded clone.

j_gene: TRBJ1-1; v_gene: TRBV11-3; d_gene: .; abundance: .; CDR3nt: TGTGCCAGCAGCTTGGGGGGTAACACTGAAGCTTTCTTT; CDR3aa: CASSLGGNTEAFF
j_gene: TRBJ1-4; v_gene: TRBV19; d_gene: .; abundance: .; CDR3nt: TGTGCCAGTAGTAGATCCGGGACAACGGGGACTAATGAAAAACTGTTTTTT; CDR3aa: CASSRSGTTGTNEKLFF
j_gene: TRBJ2-7; v_gene: TRBV5-8; d_gene: .; abundance: few; CDR3nt: TGTGCCAGCAGCCCGACAGGGACTTACGAGCAGTACTTC; CDR3aa: CASSPTGTYEQYF
j_gene: TRBJ1-2; v_gene: TRBV7-9; d_gene: .; abundance: .; CDR3nt: TGTGCCAGCAGCCGAGACAGGCGAGGGGGCTACACCTTC; CDR3aa: CASSRDRRGGYTF
j_gene: TRBJ2-7; v_gene: TRBV6-1; d_gene: TRBD2; abundance: few; CDR3nt: TGTGCCAGCAGCCGGAGCGGGGCAGTCCCCGAGCAGTACTTC; CDR3aa: CASSRSGAVPEQYF
j_gene: TRBJ2-1; v_gene: TRBV7-8; d_gene: TRBD2; abundance: .; CDR3nt: TGTGCCAGCAGCACCGGGACTAGCGGGGGCCATGAGCAGTTCTTC; CDR3aa: CASSTGTSGGHEQFF
j_gene: TRBJ1-2; v_gene: TRBV6-1; d_gene: .; abundance: .; CDR3nt: TGTGCCAGCAGTGACCTCCAGACCCTGGGATCCTATGGCTACACCTTC; CDR3aa: CASSDLQTLGSYGYTF
j_gene: TRBJ2-5; v_gene: TRBV7-6; d_gene: TRBD1; abundance: .; CDR3nt: TGTGCCAGCAATCCCTCAGGGGGAGCGGAGACCCAGTACTTC; CDR3aa: CASNPSGGAETQYF
j_gene: TRBJ2-2; v_gene: TRBV30; d_gene: TRBD2; abundance: .; CDR3nt: TGTGCCTGGAAAATTAGCGGGAGGGTGAACACCGGGGAGCTGTTTTTT; CDR3aa: CAWKISGRVNTGELFF
j_gene: TRBJ2-1; v_gene: TRBV27; d_gene: TRBD2; abundance: .; CDR3nt: TGTGCCAGCAGTTCTCTCGGGGGGGCCTCCTACAATGAGCAGTTCTTC; CDR3aa: CASSSLGGASYNEQFF
j_gene: TRBJ2-7; v_gene: TRBV10-1; d_gene: TRBD1; abundance: .; CDR3nt: TGCGCCAGCAGTGATCAGGGGGCGCGCGAGCAGTACTTC; CDR3aa: CASSDQGAREQYF
j_gene: TRBJ2-7; v_gene: TRBV6-5; d_gene: .; abundance: few; CDR3nt: TGTGCCAGCAGTCCCGACCTTTTACCCTACGAGCAGTACTTC; CDR3aa: CASSPDLLPYEQYF
j_gene: TRBJ2-1; v_gene: TRBV25-1; d_gene: TRBD1; abundance: .; CDR3nt: TGTGCCAGCAGTCACAGGGGTGTCCTGTACAATGAGCAGTTCTTC; CDR3aa: CASSHRGVLYNEQFF
j_gene: TRBJ2-7; v_gene: TRBV21-1; d_gene: .; abundance: few; CDR3nt: TGTACTACAGGGCCGGAGGAGTACTTC; CDR3aa: CTTGPEEYF
j_gene: TRBJ2-1; v_gene: TRBV29-1; d_gene: .; abundance: .; CDR3nt: TGCAGCGTTGAAGGAGCTCAGGGCTACAATGAGCAGTTCTTC; CDR3aa: CSVEGAQGYNEQFF
j_gene: TRBJ1-1; v_gene: TRBV28; d_gene: .; abundance: .; CDR3nt: TGTGCCAGCAGCTCCCCCACCATCTACAGGGCGGCTTTCTTT; CDR3aa: CASSSPTIYRAAFF
j_gene: TRBJ1-1; v_gene: TRBV9; d_gene: .; abundance: once; CDR3nt: TGTGCCAGCAGCGTAGAAGGCCTGAACACTGAAGCTTTCTTT; CDR3aa: CASSVEGLNTEAFF
j_gene: TRBJ2-6; v_gene: TRBV19; d_gene: .; abundance: .; CDR3nt: TGTGCCAGTAGTCCCCCAAAGGGCTCTGGGGCCAACGTCCTGACTTTC; CDR3aa: CASSPPKGSGANVLTF
j_gene: TRBJ1-4; v_gene: TRBV19; d_gene: .; abundance: .; CDR3nt: TGTGCCAGTAGTATTTATTTCCCCCCCAATGAAAAACTGTTTTTT; CDR3aa: CASSIYFPPNEKLFF
j_gene: TRBJ1-3; v_gene: TRBV9; d_gene: .; abundance: .; CDR3nt: TGTGCCAGCAGCGTAGGCCCCAGCTTATCGGGAAACACCATATATTTT; CDR3aa: CASSVGPSLSGNTIYF
j_gene: TRBJ1-4; v_gene: TRBV18; d_gene: .; abundance: .; CDR3nt: TGTGCCAGCTCACCACCCCCAGGGGCTTCTGAAAAACTGTTTTTT; CDR3aa: CASSPPPGASEKLFF
j_gene: TRBJ2-4; v_gene: TRBV30; d_gene: .; abundance: .; CDR3nt: TGTGCCTGGAGTGTTAGTTGGCTGAACATTCAGTACTTC; CDR3aa: CAWSVSWLNIQYF
j_gene: TRBJ2-3; v_gene: TRBV6-6; d_gene: .; abundance: .; CDR3nt: TGTGCCAGCAGTCGCGAAGGACATGCAGATACGCAGTATTTT; CDR3aa: CASSREGHADTQYF
j_gene: TRBJ1-5; v_gene: TRBV11-3; d_gene: .; abundance: once; CDR3nt: TGTGCCAGCAGCTTAGACGGGGCAGCGGATCAGCCCCAGCATTTT; CDR3aa: CASSLDGAADQPQHF
j_gene: TRBJ1-1; v_gene: TRBV5-1; d_gene: TRBD1; abundance: .; CDR3nt: TGCGCCAGCAGCGTAGGACAGGGGGCCCGTGAAGCTTTCTTT; CDR3aa: CASSVGQGAREAFF
j_gene: TRBJ1-6; v_gene: TRBV28; d_gene: .; abundance: .; CDR3nt: TGTGCCAGCACCGACGGCCCGGGGGGCGAAAGCTCCTATAATTCACCCCTCCACTTT; CDR3aa: CASTDGPGGESSYNSPLHF
j_gene: TRBJ1-2; v_gene: TRBV19; d_gene: .; abundance: once; CDR3nt: TGTGCCAGTAGTATAGGGGGGGCCTATGGCTACACCTTC; CDR3aa: CASSIGGAYGYTF
j_gene: TRBJ1-2; v_gene: TRBV13; d_gene: TRBD1; abundance: .; CDR3nt: TGTGCCAGCAGCCATTATGAGGGGGCGTATGGCTACACCTTC; CDR3aa: CASSHYEGAYGYTF
j_gene: TRBJ2-3; v_gene: TRBV18; d_gene: .; abundance: .; CDR3nt: TGTGCCAGCTCACAGACAGGAGGGACAGATACGCAGTATTTT; CDR3aa: CASSQTGGTDTQYF
j_gene: TRBJ2-5; v_gene: TRBV29-1; d_gene: .; abundance: .; CDR3nt: TGCAGCGTTGGCGGGGACACCCAAGAGACCCAGTACTTC; CDR3aa: CSVGGDTQETQYF
j_gene: TRBJ1-2; v_gene: TRBV28; d_gene: .; abundance: .; CDR3nt: TGTGCCAGCAGTTTAGGCAGCGGGGGCGGCTACACCTTC; CDR3aa: CASSLGSGGGYTF
j_gene: TRBJ1-4; v_gene: TRBV2; d_gene: TRBD1; abundance: .; CDR3nt: TGTGCCAGCAACTGGGCAGGGGGGGAAAAACTGTTTTTT; CDR3aa: CASNWAGGEKLFF
j_gene: TRBJ2-1; v_gene: TRBV7-3; d_gene: TRBD2; abundance: .; CDR3nt: TGTGCCAGCAGCGCTCCGGGACTAGAGCAGTTCTTC; CDR3aa: CASSAPGLEQFF
j_gene: TRBJ2-3; v_gene: TRBV19; d_gene: TRBD2; abundance: .; CDR3nt: TGTGCCAGTAGTGCGGGGGGCACGGCAGATACGCAGTATTTT; CDR3aa: CASSAGGTADTQYF
j_gene: TRBJ2-7; v_gene: TRBV7-6; d_gene: TRBD2; abundance: .; CDR3nt: TGTGCCAGCAGCTTACGGGAGACTAGCGGGAGATCACAGGTCTACGAGCAGTACTTC; CDR3aa: CASSLRETSGRSQVYEQYF
j_gene: TRBJ2-5; v_gene: TRBV18; d_gene: .; abundance: .; CDR3nt: TGTGCCAGCTCACCATCGGAGACCCAGTACTTC; CDR3aa: CASSPSETQYF
j_gene: TRBJ1-5; v_gene: TRBV7-3; d_gene: .; abundance: medium-sized; CDR3nt: TGTGCCAGCAGCTTAGGCGTCAATCAGCCCCAGCATTTT; CDR3aa: CASSLGVNQPQHF
j_gene: TRBJ2-7; v_gene: TRBV5-1; d_gene: TRBD2; abundance: once; CDR3nt: TGCGCCAGCAGCGGGGGACTAGCGGACTACGAGCAGTACTTC; CDR3aa: CASSGGLADYEQYF
j_gene: TRBJ2-7; v_gene: TRBV21-1; d_gene: .; abundance: .; CDR3nt: TGTGCCAGCAGCAAGGGGGGACAGGGGGAGGTTTCCTACGAGCAGTACTTC; CDR3aa: CASSKGGQGEVSYEQYF
j_gene: TRBJ2-1; v_gene: TRBV14; d_gene: TRBD1; abundance: .; CDR3nt: TGTGCCAGCAGCCAAGACAGGGGGAAATCCTACAATGAGCAGTTCTTC; CDR3aa: CASSQDRGKSYNEQFF
j_gene: TRBJ1-1; v_gene: TRBV2; d_gene: .; abundance: .; CDR3nt: TGTGCCAGCACCTTGGACAGAGCCGACACTGAAGCTTTCTTT; CDR3aa: CASTLDRADTEAFF
j_gene: TRBJ1-2; v_gene: TRBV7-2; d_gene: TRBD1; abundance: .; CDR3nt: TGTGCCAGCAGCATCGGACAGGCCCGCTATGGCTACACCTTC; CDR3aa: CASSIGQARYGYTF
j_gene: TRBJ2-5; v_gene: TRBV18; d_gene: .; abundance: .; CDR3nt: TGTGCCAGCTCACCGCCGGGGCGGCGTGAGACCCAGTACTTC; CDR3aa: CASSPPGRRETQYF
j_gene: TRBJ2-5; v_gene: TRBV9; d_gene: TRBD2; abundance: .; CDR3nt: TGTGCCAGCAGCGTAGCGGGACTAGCGGGGGGAAAAGAGACCCAGTACTTC; CDR3aa: CASSVAGLAGGKETQYF
j_gene: TRBJ2-7; v_gene: TRBV19; d_gene: TRBD1; abundance: .; CDR3nt: TGTGCCAGTAGTAAACCGGGACAGGAAACCTACGAGCAGTACTTC; CDR3aa: CASSKPGQETYEQYF
j_gene: TRBJ1-4; v_gene: TRBV9; d_gene: .; abundance: .; CDR3nt: TGTGCCAGCAGCGTAGATGGCAGGGAGAGCGTAAAACTGTTTTTT; CDR3aa: CASSVDGRESVKLFF
j_gene: TRBJ2-2; v_gene: TRBV5-1; d_gene: TRBD1; abundance: few; CDR3nt: TGCGCCAGCAGCTTCGAGACAGGGCTCGGGGAGCTGTTTTTT; CDR3aa: CASSFETGLGELFF
j_gene: TRBJ2-7; v_gene: TRBV7-8; d_gene: .; abundance: .; CDR3nt: TGTGCCAGCAGTACAGCCTACGAGCAGTACTTC; CDR3aa: CASSTAYEQYF
j_gene: TRBJ1-5; v_gene: TRBV28; d_gene: TRBD1; abundance: .; CDR3nt: TGTGCCAGCAGTTTATTCGAGGGGGCTCGACAGCCCCAGCATTTT; CDR3aa: CASSLFEGARQPQHF